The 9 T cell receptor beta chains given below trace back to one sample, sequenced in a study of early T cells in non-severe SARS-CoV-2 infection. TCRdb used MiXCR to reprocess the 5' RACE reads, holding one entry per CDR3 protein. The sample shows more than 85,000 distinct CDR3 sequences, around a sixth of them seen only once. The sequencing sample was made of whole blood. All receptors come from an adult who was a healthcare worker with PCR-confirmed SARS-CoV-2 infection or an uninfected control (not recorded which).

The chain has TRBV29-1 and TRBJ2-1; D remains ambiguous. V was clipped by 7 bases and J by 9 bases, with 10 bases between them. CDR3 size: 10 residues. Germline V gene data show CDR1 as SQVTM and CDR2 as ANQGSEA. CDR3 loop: CSGQIGEQFF. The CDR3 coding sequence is TGCAGCGGTCAAATTGGTGAGCAGTTCTTC.

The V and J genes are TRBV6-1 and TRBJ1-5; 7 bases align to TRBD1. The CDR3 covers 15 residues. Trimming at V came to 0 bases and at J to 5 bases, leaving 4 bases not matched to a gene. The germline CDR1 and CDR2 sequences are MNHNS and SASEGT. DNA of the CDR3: TGTGCCAGCAGTGAAGCGGGGACAGAGTATCAGCCCCAGCATTTT. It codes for CASSEAGTEYQPQHF.

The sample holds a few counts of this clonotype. CDR3 residues: CASSRENEKLFF. DNA for the CDR3: TGTGCCAGCAGCCGGGAGAATGAAAAACTGTTTTTT. The chain links TRBV11-2 to TRBJ1-4; no definite D call. V was cut by 5 bases and J by 5 bases, with 6 bases left in between. The CDR3 totals 12 residues. CDR1 and CDR2 from the germline V gene are SGHAT and FQNNGV.

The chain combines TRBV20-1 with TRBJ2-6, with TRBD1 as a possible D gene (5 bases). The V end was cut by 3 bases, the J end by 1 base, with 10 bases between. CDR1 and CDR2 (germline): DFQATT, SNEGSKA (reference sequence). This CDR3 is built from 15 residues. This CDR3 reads CSASLQGSGANVLTF. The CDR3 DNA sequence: TGCAGTGCTAGCCTGCAGGGATCTGGGGCCAACGTCCTGACTTTC.

DNA of the CDR3: TGTGCCAGTAGTATGGGCGGACCCTATGGCTACACCTTC. Residues: CASSMGGPYGYTF. V is TRBV19 and J is TRBJ1-2; D call uncertain. Germline lookup yields CDR1 LNHDA and CDR2 SQIVND (reference sequence). CDR3 length equals 13 residues. The ends were cut back, 3 bases at V and 4 bases at J, with 9 bases in the middle. Full variable domain (rest looked up from reference TRBV19 and TRBJ1-2): DGGITQSPKYLFRKEGQNVTLSCEQNLNHDAMYWYRQDPGQGLRLIYYSQIVNDFQKGDIAEGYSVSREKKESFPLTVTSAQKNPTAFYLCASSMGGPYGYTFGSGTRLTVV.

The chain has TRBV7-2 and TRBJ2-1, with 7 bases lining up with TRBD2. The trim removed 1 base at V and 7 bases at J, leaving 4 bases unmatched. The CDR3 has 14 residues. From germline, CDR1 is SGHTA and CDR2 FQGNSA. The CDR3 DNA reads TGTGCCAGCAGCTTAGGACTAGCTCGGAATGAGCAGTTCTTC. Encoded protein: CASSLGLARNEQFF.

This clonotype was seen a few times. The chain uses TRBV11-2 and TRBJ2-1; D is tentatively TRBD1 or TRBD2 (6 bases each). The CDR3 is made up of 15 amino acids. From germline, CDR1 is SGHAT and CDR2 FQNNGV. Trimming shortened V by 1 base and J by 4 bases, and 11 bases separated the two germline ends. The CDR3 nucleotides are TGTGCCAGCAGCTTAGTAGCGGACAGATACAATGAGCAGTTCTTC. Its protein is CASSLVADRYNEQFF. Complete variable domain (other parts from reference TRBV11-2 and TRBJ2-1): EAGVAQSPRYKIIEKRQSVAFWCNPISGHATLYWYQQILGQGPKLLIQFQNNGVVDDSQLPKDRFSAERLKGVDSTLKIQPAKLEDSAVYLCASSLVADRYNEQFFGPGTRLTVL.

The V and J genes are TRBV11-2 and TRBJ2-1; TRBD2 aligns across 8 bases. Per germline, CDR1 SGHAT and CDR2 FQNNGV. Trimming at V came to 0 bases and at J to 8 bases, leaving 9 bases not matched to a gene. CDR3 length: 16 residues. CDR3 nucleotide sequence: TGTGCCAGCAGCTTAGAACGGGGGGGATCCGTCGATGAGCAGTTCTTC. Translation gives CASSLERGGSVDEQFF.

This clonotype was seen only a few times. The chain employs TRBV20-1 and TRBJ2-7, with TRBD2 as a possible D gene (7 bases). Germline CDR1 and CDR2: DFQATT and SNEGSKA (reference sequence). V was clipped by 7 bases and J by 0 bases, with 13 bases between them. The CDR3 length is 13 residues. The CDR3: CSVGGGPSYEQYF. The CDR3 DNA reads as TGCAGTGTAGGGGGGGGGCCCTCCTACGAGCAGTACTTC.